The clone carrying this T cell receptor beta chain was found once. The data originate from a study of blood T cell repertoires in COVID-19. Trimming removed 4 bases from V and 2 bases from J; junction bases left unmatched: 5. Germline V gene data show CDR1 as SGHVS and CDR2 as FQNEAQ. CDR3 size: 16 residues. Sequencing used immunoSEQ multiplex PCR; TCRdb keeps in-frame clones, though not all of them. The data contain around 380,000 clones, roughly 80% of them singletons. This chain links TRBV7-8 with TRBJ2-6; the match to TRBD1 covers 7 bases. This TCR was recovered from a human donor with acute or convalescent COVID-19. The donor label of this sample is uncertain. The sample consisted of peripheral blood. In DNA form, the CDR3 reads TGTGCCAGCAGCTACCTCGACAGGGCTGGGGCCAACGTCCTGACTTTC. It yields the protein CASSYLDRAGANVLTF.